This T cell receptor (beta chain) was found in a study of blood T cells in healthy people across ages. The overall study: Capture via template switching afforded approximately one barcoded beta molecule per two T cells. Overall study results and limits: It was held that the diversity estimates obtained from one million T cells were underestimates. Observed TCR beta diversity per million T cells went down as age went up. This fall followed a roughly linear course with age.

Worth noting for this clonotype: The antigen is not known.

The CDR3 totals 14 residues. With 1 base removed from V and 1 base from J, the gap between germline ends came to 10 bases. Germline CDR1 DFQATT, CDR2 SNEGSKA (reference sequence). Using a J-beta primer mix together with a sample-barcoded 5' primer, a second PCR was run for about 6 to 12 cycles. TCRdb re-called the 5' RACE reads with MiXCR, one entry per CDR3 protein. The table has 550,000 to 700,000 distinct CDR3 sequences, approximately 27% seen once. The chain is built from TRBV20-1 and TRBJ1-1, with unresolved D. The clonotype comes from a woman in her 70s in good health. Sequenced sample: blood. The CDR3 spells CSARVSQKNTEAFF. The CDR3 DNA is TGCAGTGCTAGAGTTAGTCAGAAGAACACTGAAGCTTTCTTT.